A selection of T cell receptor beta chains follows, all from one sample in a study of shared clonotypes between healthy human individuals. Sequenced by immunoSEQ multiplex PCR; TCRdb stores in-frame clones only, minus some. The sample has about 2.4 million clones, around nine tenths seen once. Sequencing was carried out using naive CD4+ T cells sorted from blood. The receptors originated from a young man in good health. CDR3s include the opening cysteine and the closing phenylalanine or tryptophan.

V gene: TRBV4-1; J gene: TRBJ2-7; CDR3 protein: CASSLLSDARSYEQYF
V gene: TRBV6-6; J gene: TRBJ1-1; CDR3 protein: CASIPVFGLNTEAFF
V gene: TRBV30; J gene: TRBJ1-6; CDR3 protein: CAWGDRENSPLHF
V gene: TRBV6-5; J gene: TRBJ2-5; CDR3 protein: CASGRSGTQYF
V gene: TRBV18; J gene: TRBJ1-4; CDR3 protein: CASSAQPTGSVGGEKLFF
V gene: TRBV14; J gene: TRBJ1-1; CDR3 protein: CASSQVDRNTEAFF
V gene: TRBV27; J gene: TRBJ2-7; CDR3 protein: CASSRRLAGSSYEQYF
V gene: TRBV18; J gene: TRBJ2-7; CDR3 protein: CASSPQQLAEYEQYF
V gene: TRBV6-6; J gene: TRBJ2-5; CDR3 protein: CASSYSSGRQETQYF
V gene: TRBV7-8; J gene: TRBJ1-6; CDR3 protein: CASTIRQGGSPLHF
V gene: TRBV13; J gene: TRBJ1-4; CDR3 protein: CASTRGREKLFF
V gene: TRBV11-3; J gene: TRBJ1-2; CDR3 protein: CAPPGGLRQGCHGYTF
V gene: TRBV28; J gene: TRBJ1-4; CDR3 protein: CASSLPQGREKLFF
V gene: TRBV6-1; J gene: TRBJ2-7; CDR3 protein: CASSEARIVPPYEQYF
V gene: TRBV5-6; J gene: TRBJ1-6; CDR3 protein: CASSSRDRASPLHF
V gene: TRBV6-1; J gene: TRBJ2-7; CDR3 protein: CASSEKPVGATGEQYF
V gene: TRBV2; J gene: TRBJ2-1; CDR3 protein: CASSDRQLGVNEQFF
V gene: TRBV19; J gene: TRBJ2-7; CDR3 protein: CASSPQRADEQYF
V gene: TRBV19; J gene: TRBJ1-6; CDR3 protein: CASSIGGYYNSPLHF
V gene: TRBV4-3; J gene: TRBJ2-5; CDR3 protein: CASSQDSSATQYF
V gene: TRBV6-1; J gene: TRBJ2-7; CDR3 protein: CASSERKGIISYEQYF
V gene: TRBV29-1; J gene: TRBJ2-3; CDR3 protein: CSASRTDTQYF
V gene: TRBV7-3; J gene: TRBJ2-3; CDR3 protein: CASALGRLSTDTQYF
V gene: TRBV5-5; J gene: TRBJ2-1; CDR3 protein: CASSLGGHLYNEQFF
V gene: TRBV5-1; J gene: TRBJ1-1; CDR3 protein: CASSLGDLNTEAFF
V gene: TRBV11-2; J gene: TRBJ2-5; CDR3 protein: CASSLVGETQYF
V gene: TRBV5-6; J gene: TRBJ1-5; CDR3 protein: CASSPRDGGHNQPQHF
V gene: TRBV7-2; J gene: TRBJ2-3; CDR3 protein: CASSLEPSGTQYF
V gene: TRBV28; J gene: TRBJ2-5; CDR3 protein: CASSLMDRLGTQYF
V gene: TRBV27; J gene: TRBJ2-1; CDR3 protein: CASSSRQGSDEQFF
V gene: TRBV5-4; J gene: TRBJ1-1; CDR3 protein: CASSGDPMNTEAFF
V gene: TRBV18; J gene: TRBJ2-4; CDR3 protein: CASSPLAGAAKNIQYF
V gene: TRBV15; J gene: TRBJ2-1; CDR3 protein: CATSRLAGPAVEQFF
V gene: TRBV5-1; J gene: TRBJ2-7; CDR3 protein: CASSLDRTASIYEQYF
V gene: TRBV2; J gene: TRBJ1-5; CDR3 protein: CASSGQGAGQPQHF
V gene: TRBV5-1; J gene: TRBJ1-6; CDR3 protein: CASSLGQPNSPLHF
V gene: TRBV11-2; J gene: TRBJ2-3; CDR3 protein: CASSQTGRAPDTQYF
V gene: TRBV25-1; J gene: TRBJ2-7; CDR3 protein: CASSDPAQGVYEQYF
V gene: TRBV6-1; J gene: TRBJ1-5; CDR3 protein: CASRTGPRQPQHF
V gene: TRBV4-1; J gene: TRBJ1-6; CDR3 protein: CASSQGQGLDF
V gene: TRBV28; J gene: TRBJ1-1; CDR3 protein: CASTLVGANTEAFF
V gene: TRBV19; J gene: TRBJ2-3; CDR3 protein: CATRQGGSTDTQYF
V gene: TRBV6-5; J gene: TRBJ1-6; CDR3 protein: CASSSPGSPLHF
V gene: TRBV6-5; J gene: TRBJ2-1; CDR3 protein: CASSSGSGSYNEQFF
V gene: TRBV23-1; J gene: TRBJ2-2; CDR3 protein: CASSQGSGRYKTGELFF
V gene: TRBV7-9; J gene: TRBJ1-4; CDR3 protein: CASSRDRGDEKLFF
V gene: TRBV6-1; J gene: TRBJ1-6; CDR3 protein: CASSPGQGMNSPLHF
V gene: TRBV18; J gene: TRBJ2-5; CDR3 protein: CASLPRQGEETQYF
V gene: TRBV10-3; J gene: TRBJ2-3; CDR3 protein: CAIRDSSTDTQYF
V gene: TRBV6-1; J gene: TRBJ1-5; CDR3 protein: CASRSGGVQPQHF
V gene: TRBV5-1; J gene: NA; CDR3 protein: CASSLAPGSSYEQYF
V gene: TRBV5-1; J gene: TRBJ1-1; CDR3 protein: CASSLGAGLNTEAFF
V gene: TRBV13; J gene: TRBJ2-1; CDR3 protein: CASSLSRRSNEQFF
V gene: TRBV2; J gene: TRBJ2-5; CDR3 protein: CASAPREGHWETQYF
V gene: TRBV5-6; J gene: TRBJ2-7; CDR3 protein: CASSVPGLAAYEQYF
V gene: TRBV19; J gene: TRBJ2-5; CDR3 protein: CASSIFAGAGETQYF